This is a list of T cell receptor beta chains from one sample in a study of regulatory T cells in long-lasting Graves disease. MiXCR, run by TCRdb on the multiplex PCR reads, gives a single entry per CDR3 protein. The data contain about half a million distinct CDR3 sequences, 9.5% to 15% of them singletons. These data are also associated with another study on T cells in Graves' hyperthyroidism and ophthalmopathy.

The source material was peripheral blood mononuclear cells (PBMCs), sampled at new diagnosis, from a patient treated with antithyroid drugs. The receptors stem from a woman in her 30s with Graves disease. CDR3s leave out the opening cysteine and the closing phenylalanine or tryptophan. The D gene is left open where the match is weak. Not all rows give a size; the values are once, few, many and, for expanded clones, a class.

many | TRBJ2-1 | TRBD2 | TRBV6-1 | ASSERGEGYNEQF
many | TRBJ2-1 | NA | TRBV29-1 | SPGDYNEQF
many | TRBJ2-6 | NA | TRBV2 | ASSAQGTNVLT
few | TRBJ1-1 | NA | TRBV7-8 | ASSFRMGRTDTEAF
many | TRBJ1-4 | NA | TRBV4-1 | ASSPLIGGYEKLF
many | TRBJ1-4 | NA | TRBV18 | ASSTIPTFDEKLF
many | TRBJ1-5 | NA | TRBV28 | AIPVGVMLGSNQPQH
NA | TRBJ1-1 | NA | TRBV9 | ASSPFMNTEAF
NA | TRBJ1-5 | NA | TRBV7-2 | ASSLDVQPQH
many | TRBJ1-1 | NA | TRBV18 | ASSPENTEAF
many | TRBJ1-3 | NA | TRBV12-3/TRBV12-4 | ASSFAEGNTIY
many | TRBJ2-1 | TRBD1 | TRBV12-3/TRBV12-4 | ASSPGTERREQF
NA | TRBJ2-1 | NA | TRBV18 | ASSPLWMSGNGQF
many | TRBJ2-3 | TRBD2 | TRBV7-8 | ASSASTSGRATDTQY
few | TRBJ2-4 | TRBD1 | TRBV28 | ASSTLRGQPQY
NA | TRBJ2-7 | NA | TRBV4-1 | ASSRDPTYEQY